This TCR beta chain was retrieved from a study of blood T cell repertoires in COVID-19. The overall study: Donors in the United States, Italy and Spain gave samples during acute or convalescent COVID-19.

Repertoires were generated with immunoSEQ multiplex PCR, while TCRdb's copy carries only in-frame clones and drops some. Of under 200,000 clones listed, less than 90% are singletons. Participants were aged roughly 18 to 89 years, lived in 24 US areas, and enrolled virtually. Participant-given clinical history determined each cohort assignment. Germline CDR1 is KGHSH and CDR2 is LQKENI. This CDR3 has 14 amino acids. Trimming removed 3 bases at V and 10 bases at J, with 18 bases between. This clone has only one observation. Material: PBMCs or T cells enriched from blood (not recorded which). The chain combines TRBV18 with TRBJ1-1; D ambiguous. The sequence was obtained from a woman aged 45-65 years who had recovered from COVID-19. CDR3 sequence reads: CASSPPDLGRVAFF. CDR3 in DNA: TGTGCCAGCTCACCTCCTGACCTGGGGAGAGTAGCTTTCTTT. Full variable domain (outside the CDR3, taken from reference TRBV18 and TRBJ1-1): NAGVMQNPRHLVRRRGQEARLRCSPMKGHSHVYWYRQLPEEGLKFMVYLQKENIIDESGMPKERFSAEFPKEGPSILRIQQVVRGDSAAYFCASSPPDLGRVAFFGQGTRLTVV.